This record looks at one TCR beta chain sequence and its context. The antigen is not known. The data were taken from a study of cytomegalovirus exposure and HLA in healthy donors. PCR used 60 Vbeta primers and 13 Jbeta primers. Profiling relied on immunoSEQ multiplex PCR, and the TCRdb table lists in-frame clones only, not all of them. The sample holds 50,000 to 65,000 clones, approximately 71% seen once. The study, taken as a whole, reports: Associated with HLA alleles at 0.05 false discovery rate in a later analysis were over 15,000 TCR beta sequences. An Asian-associated ancestry cluster reportedly showed fewer N-insertions than the roughly 670-donor mean in a later analysis. Reports indicated that the classifier achieved high specificity and sensitivity in diagnosing cytomegalovirus status.

The source is a man aged 50 to 59 in good health and CMV-seropositive. What was sequenced was PBMCs.

The CDR3 region is CASSYLGANEQFF. The CDR3 DNA is TGTGCCAGCAGTTACTTGGGGGCAAATGAGCAGTTCTTC. V usage is TRBV6-5 and J usage is TRBJ2-1; D possibly corresponds to TRBD1 (6 bases). This CDR3 has 13 amino acids. Germline-derived CDR1 and CDR2 are MNHEY and SVGAGI. The germline V and J ends were trimmed by 1 base and 7 bases, with 8 bases remaining between them.